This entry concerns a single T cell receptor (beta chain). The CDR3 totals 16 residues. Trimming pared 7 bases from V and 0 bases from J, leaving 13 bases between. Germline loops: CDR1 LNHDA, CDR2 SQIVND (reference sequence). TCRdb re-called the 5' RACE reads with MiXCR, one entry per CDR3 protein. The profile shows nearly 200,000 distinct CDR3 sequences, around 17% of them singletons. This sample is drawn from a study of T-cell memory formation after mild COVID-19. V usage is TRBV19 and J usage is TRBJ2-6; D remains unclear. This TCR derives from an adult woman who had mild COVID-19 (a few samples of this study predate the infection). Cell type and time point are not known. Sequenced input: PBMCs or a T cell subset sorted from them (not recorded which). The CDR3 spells CASKPGQTSGANVLTF. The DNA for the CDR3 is TGTGCCAGTAAGCCGGGTCAGACCTCTGGGGCCAACGTCCTGACTTTC.